The 6 T cell receptor beta chains below all came from one sample that was sequenced in a study of T cell responses to AZD1222 COVID-19 vaccine. The protocol was immunoSEQ multiplex PCR, while the TCRdb copy is restricted to in-frame clones and leaves out a portion. The sample has 140,000 to 150,000 clones; roughly 93% are singletons. The specimen comprised peripheral blood, sampled on day 0 of AZD1222 vaccination. The receptor source for this set is an adult in good health.

The chain recombines TRBV5-6 with TRBJ1-1; D unclear. The CDR3 extends over 12 amino acids. Trimming removed 4 bases from V and 9 bases from J, with 13 bases in between. The germline gives CDR1 SGHDT, CDR2 YYEEEE. In DNA, the CDR3 is TGTGCCAGCAGCACTAAGACGGGGAAAGCTTTCTTT. This translates into CASSTKTGKAFF.

This chain uses TRBV9 with TRBJ1-5, with 8 bases identical to TRBD1. V was pared by 3 bases and J by 7 bases, with 6 bases of the junction left unmatched. The CDR3 spans 14 residues. Germline loops: CDR1 SGDLS, CDR2 YYNGEE. The DNA for the CDR3 is TGTGCCAGCAGCGCCGGACAGGGTTGGCAGCCCCAGCATTTT. Translation: CASSAGQGWQPQHF.

This clone was found once. The chain recombines TRBV5-1 with TRBJ2-3; 10 nucleotides match TRBD2. Unmatched junction bases numbered 3, after V lost 4 bases and J lost 4 bases. The CDR3 is 14 amino acids. The germline CDR1 and CDR2 sequences are SGHRS and YFSETQ. The CDR3 reads CASSLAGEADTQYF. The CDR3 DNA reads as TGCGCCAGCAGCCTAGCGGGAGAGGCAGATACGCAGTATTTT.

V usage is TRBV5-1 and J usage is TRBJ1-2; D not resolved. CDR3 size: 13 residues. Germline lookup yields CDR1 SGHRS and CDR2 YFSETQ. V was trimmed by 1 base and J by 4 bases, leaving 8 bases between them. Written as DNA, the CDR3 is TGCGCCAGCAGCTTGCGTGTGGGCTATGGCTACACCTTC. It specifies CASSLRVGYGYTF.

The rearrangement uses TRBV27 and TRBJ2-3; possibly TRBD2 for D (6 bases). There are 16 residues in the CDR3. Germline V gives CDR1 MNHEY, CDR2 SMNVEV (reference sequence). Trimming took off 5 bases at V and 5 bases at J, with 20 bases between the two ends. For the CDR3, the DNA is TGTGCCAGCAGTCCTTTATGGGACTTTAGCCTAGATACGCAGTATTTT. It encodes CASSPLWDFSLDTQYF.

V and J are TRBV21-1 and TRBJ1-5; the D call TRBD1 from the table was never checked on the DNA. TRBV21-1 is noted as a pseudogene. The CDR3 has 15 amino acids. As DNA, the CDR3 is TGTGCCAGCAGCCGGGACAGGGGATCGGGTCAGCCCCAGCATTTT. Its protein product is CASSRDRGSGQPQHF.